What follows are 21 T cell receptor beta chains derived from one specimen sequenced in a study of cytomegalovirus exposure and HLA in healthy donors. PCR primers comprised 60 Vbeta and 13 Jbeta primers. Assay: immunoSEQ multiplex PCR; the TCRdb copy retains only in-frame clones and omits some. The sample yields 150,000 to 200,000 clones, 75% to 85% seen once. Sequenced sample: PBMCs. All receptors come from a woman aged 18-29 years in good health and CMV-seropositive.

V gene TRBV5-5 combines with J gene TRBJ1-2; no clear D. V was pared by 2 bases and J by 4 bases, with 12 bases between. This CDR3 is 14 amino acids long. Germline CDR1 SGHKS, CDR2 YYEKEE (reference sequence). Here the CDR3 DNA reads TGTGCCAGCAGCTTCCCTACAGAAATCTATGGCTACACCTTC. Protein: CASSFPTEIYGYTF.

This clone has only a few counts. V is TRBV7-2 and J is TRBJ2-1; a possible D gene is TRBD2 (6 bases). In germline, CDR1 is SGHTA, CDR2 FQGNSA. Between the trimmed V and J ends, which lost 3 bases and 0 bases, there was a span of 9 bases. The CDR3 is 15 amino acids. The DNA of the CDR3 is TGTGCCAGCAGCTTGAACGGGGGCTCCTACAATGAGCAGTTCTTC. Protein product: CASSLNGGSYNEQFF.

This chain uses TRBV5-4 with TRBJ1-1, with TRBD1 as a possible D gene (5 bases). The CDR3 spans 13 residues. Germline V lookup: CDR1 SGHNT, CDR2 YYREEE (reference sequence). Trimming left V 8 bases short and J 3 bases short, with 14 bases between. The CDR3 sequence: CASWGLMDTEAFF. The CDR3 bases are TGTGCCAGTTGGGGCCTTATGGACACTGAAGCTTTCTTT.

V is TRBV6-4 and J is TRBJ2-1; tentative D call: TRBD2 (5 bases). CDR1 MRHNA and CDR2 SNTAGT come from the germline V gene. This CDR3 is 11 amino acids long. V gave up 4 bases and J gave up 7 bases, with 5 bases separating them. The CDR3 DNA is TGTGCCAGCAGTGCGGGAAATGAGCAGTTCTTC. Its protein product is CASSAGNEQFF.

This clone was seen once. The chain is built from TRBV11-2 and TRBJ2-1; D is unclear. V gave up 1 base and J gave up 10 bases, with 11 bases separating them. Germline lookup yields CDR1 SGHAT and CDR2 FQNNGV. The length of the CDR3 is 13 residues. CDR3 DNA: TGTGCCAGCAGCTTAGTCGAGGTAGCCGAGCAGTTCTTC. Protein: CASSLVEVAEQFF.

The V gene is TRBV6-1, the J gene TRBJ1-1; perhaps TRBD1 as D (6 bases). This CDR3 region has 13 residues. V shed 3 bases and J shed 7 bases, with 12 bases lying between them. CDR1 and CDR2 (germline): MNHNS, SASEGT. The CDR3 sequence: CASSETTGFEAFF. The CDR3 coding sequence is TGTGCCAGCAGTGAGACTACAGGGTTTGAAGCTTTCTTT.

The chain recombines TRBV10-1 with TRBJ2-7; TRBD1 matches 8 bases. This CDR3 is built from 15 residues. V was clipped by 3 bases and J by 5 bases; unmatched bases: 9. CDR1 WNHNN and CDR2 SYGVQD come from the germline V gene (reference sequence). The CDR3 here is CASSEIPGQADEQYF. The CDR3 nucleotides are TGCGCCAGCAGTGAAATTCCGGGACAGGCGGACGAGCAGTACTTC.

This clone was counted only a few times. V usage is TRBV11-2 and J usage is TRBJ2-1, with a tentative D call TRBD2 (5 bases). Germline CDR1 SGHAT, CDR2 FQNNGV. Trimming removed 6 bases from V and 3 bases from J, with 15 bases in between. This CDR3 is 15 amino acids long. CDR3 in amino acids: CASRPRLTNYNEQFF. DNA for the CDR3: TGTGCCAGCAGACCTCGACTAACAAACTACAATGAGCAGTTCTTC.

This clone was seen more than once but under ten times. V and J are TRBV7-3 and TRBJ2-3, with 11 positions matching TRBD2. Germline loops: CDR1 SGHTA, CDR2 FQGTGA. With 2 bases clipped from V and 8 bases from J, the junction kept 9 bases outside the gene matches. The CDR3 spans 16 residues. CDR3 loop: CASSLGASGGQGTQYF. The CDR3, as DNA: TGTGCCAGCAGCTTAGGAGCTAGCGGGGGGCAGGGTACGCAGTATTTT.

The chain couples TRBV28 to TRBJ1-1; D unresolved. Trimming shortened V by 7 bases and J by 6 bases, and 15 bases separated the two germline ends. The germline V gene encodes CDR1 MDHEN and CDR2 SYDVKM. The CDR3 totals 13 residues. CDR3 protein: CASNREHHPEAFF. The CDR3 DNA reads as TGTGCCAGCAACCGGGAACATCACCCTGAAGCTTTCTTT.

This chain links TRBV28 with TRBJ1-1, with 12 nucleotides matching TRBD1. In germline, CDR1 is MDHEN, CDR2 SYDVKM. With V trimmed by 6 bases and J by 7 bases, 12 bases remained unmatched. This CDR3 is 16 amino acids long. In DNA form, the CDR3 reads TGTGCCAGCAGGCGATCCGGGACAGGGGGCAGGGATGAAGCTTTCTTT. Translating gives CASRRSGTGGRDEAFF.

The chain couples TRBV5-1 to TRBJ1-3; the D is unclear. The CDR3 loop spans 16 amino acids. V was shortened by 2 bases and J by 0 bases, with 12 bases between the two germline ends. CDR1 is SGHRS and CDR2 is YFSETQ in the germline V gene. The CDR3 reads CASSFGGTSSGNTIYF. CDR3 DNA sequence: TGCGCCAGCAGCTTCGGAGGAACGAGCTCTGGAAACACCATATATTTT. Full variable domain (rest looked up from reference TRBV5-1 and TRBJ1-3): KAGVTQTPRYLIKTRGQQVTLSCSPISGHRSVSWYQQTPGQGLQFLFEYFSETQRNKGNFPGRFSGRQFSNSRSEMNVSTLELGDSALYLCASSFGGTSSGNTIYFGEGSWLTVV.

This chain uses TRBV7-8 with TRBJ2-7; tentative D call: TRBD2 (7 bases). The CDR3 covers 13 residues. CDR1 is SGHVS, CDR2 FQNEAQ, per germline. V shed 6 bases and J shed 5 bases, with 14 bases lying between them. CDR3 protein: CASRGGASDEQYV. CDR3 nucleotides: TGTGCCAGCAGGGGGGGGGCTTCAGACGAGCAGTACGTC.

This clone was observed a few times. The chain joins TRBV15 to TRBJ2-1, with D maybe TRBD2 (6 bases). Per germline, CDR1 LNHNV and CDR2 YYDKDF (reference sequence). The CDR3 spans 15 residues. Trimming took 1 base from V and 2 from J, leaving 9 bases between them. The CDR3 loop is CATSRVGEAYNEQFF. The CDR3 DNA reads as TGTGCCACCAGCAGAGTAGGGGAGGCCTACAATGAGCAGTTCTTC. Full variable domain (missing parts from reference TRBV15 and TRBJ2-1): DAMVIQNPRYQVTQFGKPVTLSCSQTLNHNVMYWYQQKSSQAPKLLFHYYDKDFNNEADTPDNFQSRRPNTSFCFLDIRSPGLGDTAMYLCATSRVGEAYNEQFFGPGTRLTVL.

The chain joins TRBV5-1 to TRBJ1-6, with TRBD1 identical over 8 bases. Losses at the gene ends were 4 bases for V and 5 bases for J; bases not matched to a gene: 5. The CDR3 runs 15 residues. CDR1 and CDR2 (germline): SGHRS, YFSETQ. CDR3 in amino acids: CASSDLTGDNSPLHF. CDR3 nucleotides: TGCGCCAGCAGCGACCTGACAGGGGATAATTCACCCCTCCACTTT.

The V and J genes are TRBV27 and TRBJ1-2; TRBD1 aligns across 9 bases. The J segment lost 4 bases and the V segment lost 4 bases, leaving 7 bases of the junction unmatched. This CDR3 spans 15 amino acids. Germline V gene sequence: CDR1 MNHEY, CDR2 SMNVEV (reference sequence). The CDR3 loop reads CASSSTGTGFYGYTF. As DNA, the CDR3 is TGTGCCAGCAGTTCCACCGGGACAGGGTTCTATGGCTACACCTTC.

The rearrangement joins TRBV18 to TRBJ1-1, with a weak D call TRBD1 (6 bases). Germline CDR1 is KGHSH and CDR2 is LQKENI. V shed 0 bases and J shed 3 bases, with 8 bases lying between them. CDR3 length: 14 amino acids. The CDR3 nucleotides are TGTGCCAGCTCACCACCCAAGGGGGACACTGAAGCTTTCTTT. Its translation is CASSPPKGDTEAFF.

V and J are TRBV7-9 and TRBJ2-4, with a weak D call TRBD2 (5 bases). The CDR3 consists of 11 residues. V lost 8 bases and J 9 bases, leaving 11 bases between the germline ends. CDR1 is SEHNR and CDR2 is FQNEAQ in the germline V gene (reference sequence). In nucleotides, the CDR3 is TGTGCCAGCGACACCCGGGGCATTCAGTACTTC. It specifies CASDTRGIQYF.

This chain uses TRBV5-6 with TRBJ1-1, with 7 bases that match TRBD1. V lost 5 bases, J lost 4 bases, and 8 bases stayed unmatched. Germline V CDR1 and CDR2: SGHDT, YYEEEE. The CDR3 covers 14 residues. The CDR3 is CASRLQGLTTEAFF. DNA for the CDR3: TGTGCCAGCAGGTTACAGGGGCTAACCACTGAAGCTTTCTTT. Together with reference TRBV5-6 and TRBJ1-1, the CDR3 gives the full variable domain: DAGVTQSPTHLIKTRGQQVTLRCSPKSGHDTVSWYQQALGQGPQFIFQYYEEEERQRGNFPDRFSGHQFPNYSSELNVNALLLGDSALYLCASRLQGLTTEAFFGQGTRLTVV.

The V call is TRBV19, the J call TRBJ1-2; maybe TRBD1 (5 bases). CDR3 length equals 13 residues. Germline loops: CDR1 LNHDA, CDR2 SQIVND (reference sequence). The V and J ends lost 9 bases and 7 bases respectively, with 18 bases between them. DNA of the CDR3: TGTGCCAGCCACACCCCAGGGTACAGTGGCTACACCTTC. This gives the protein CASHTPGYSGYTF.

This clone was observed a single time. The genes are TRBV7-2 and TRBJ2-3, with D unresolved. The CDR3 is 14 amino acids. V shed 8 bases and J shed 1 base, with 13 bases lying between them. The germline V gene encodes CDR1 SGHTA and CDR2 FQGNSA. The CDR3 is CASWYYPRTDTQYF. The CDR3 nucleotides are TGTGCCAGCTGGTACTACCCACGCACAGATACGCAGTATTTT.